A single sample gave rise to the 31 T cell receptor beta chains below, sequenced in a study of T cell responses to AZD1222 COVID-19 vaccine. Only in-frame clones appear in the TCRdb table, and some are missing; sequencing was by immunoSEQ multiplex PCR. The sample records about 84,000 clones, approximately 85% being singletons. Here the sequenced sample was peripheral blood, taken 28 days after the second AZD1222 dose. The origin of the receptors is an adult who received the AZD1222 COVID-19 vaccine.

The chain combines TRBV29-1 with TRBJ1-5, with D perhaps TRBD1 (5 bases). V was clipped by 4 bases and J by 0 bases, with 7 bases between them. There are 13 residues in the CDR3. In germline, CDR1 is SQVTM, CDR2 ANQGSEA. CDR3 sequence: CSVGGNSNQPQHF. The CDR3 DNA reads TGCAGCGTTGGGGGGAATAGCAATCAGCCCCAGCATTTT.

The rearrangement links TRBV7-2 to TRBJ2-5; possibly TRBD1 or TRBD2 for D (5 bases each). Trimming left V 6 bases short and J 5 bases short, with 16 bases between. The CDR3 covers 14 residues. CDR1 and CDR2 (germline): SGHTA, FQGNSA. The CDR3 here is CASSPGLAGETQYF. Here the CDR3 DNA reads TGTGCCAGCAGTCCAGGACTCGCAGGGGAGACCCAGTACTTC.

The chain links TRBV4-1 to TRBJ1-3; D gene ambiguous. The CDR3 is made up of 14 amino acids. Trimming took 0 bases from V and 4 from J, leaving 7 bases between them. The germline gives CDR1 MGHRA, CDR2 YSYEKL. For the CDR3, the DNA is TGCGCCAGCAGCCAAGACCGGCAGGGAAACACCATATATTTT. It is translated as CASSQDRQGNTIYF.

This rearrangement joins TRBV6-6 to TRBJ1-1; maybe TRBD1 (5 bases). Germline V gene data show CDR1 as MNHNY and CDR2 as SVGAGI (reference sequence). V was cut by 5 bases and J by 10 bases, with 23 bases left in between. The CDR3 extends over 15 amino acids. The CDR3, as DNA: TGTGCCAGCAGTGGTTACCCGGACCAGGGTATGATAGCTTTCTTT. Amino acids: CASSGYPDQGMIAFF.

V gene TRBV12-3 or TRBV12-4 combines with J gene TRBJ2-1; D uncertain. V lost 5 bases and J 15 bases, leaving 14 bases between the germline ends. The CDR3 length is 11 residues. CDR3 sequence (DNA): TGTGCCAGCAGTCCACATCATGGGCGGTTCTTC. Protein: CASSPHHGRFF.

The V and J genes are TRBV5-6 and TRBJ2-1; 9 bases align to TRBD1. The CDR3 loop spans 17 amino acids. Per the germline V gene, CDR1 is SGHDT and CDR2 is YYEEEE. V lost 4 bases, J lost 3 bases, and 11 bases stayed unmatched. The CDR3 loop reads CASSTSVRDRVYNEQFF. As DNA, the CDR3 is TGTGCCAGCAGCACTTCTGTCCGGGACAGGGTCTACAATGAGCAGTTCTTC.

Remarks on this clone: Sequence at one end of the junction differs from germline and may be a read error. The chain links TRBV6-1 to TRBJ1-1; 8 bases agree with TRBD1. There are 19 residues in the CDR3. Per the germline V gene, CDR1 is MNHNS and CDR2 is SASEGT. CDR3 coding DNA: TGTGCCAGCAGCGAAGGTCGAGGGTATTCAGGGGGCGCCCACACTGAAGCTTTCTTT. It translates to CASSEGRGYSGGAHTEAFF.

This clone was recorded a few times. CDR3 region: CASYRGTTQETQYF. The CDR3 DNA sequence: TGCGCCAGCTACCGGGGAACTACACAAGAGACCCAGTACTTC. The chain carries TRBV5-1 and TRBJ2-5; tentative D call: TRBD2 (5 bases). CDR1 and CDR2 from the germline V gene are SGHRS and YFSETQ. The CDR3 extends over 14 amino acids. The ends were cut back, 7 bases at V and 2 bases at J, with 15 bases in the middle.

The rearrangement links TRBV12-5 to TRBJ2-7; D may match TRBD1 or TRBD2 (5 bases each). Germline CDR1 reads LGHNT; CDR2 reads FRNRAP. CDR3 length equals 17 residues. V lost 5 bases, J lost 3 bases, and 23 bases lay in between. The chain's CDR3 is CASGNILQARDGYEQYF. The DNA for the CDR3 is TGTGCTAGTGGTAATATACTTCAGGCCCGGGACGGCTACGAGCAGTACTTC.

The J gene is TRBJ1-2, the V gene TRBV6-6, with D tentatively TRBD1 (5 bases). The V gene lost 4 bases and the J gene lost 6 bases, with 18 bases spanning the gap. This CDR3 has 15 amino acids. Germline V gene sequence: CDR1 MNHNY, CDR2 SVGAGI (reference sequence). The CDR3 loop is CASSFMAGRRDGYTF. DNA for the CDR3: TGTGCCAGCAGTTTCATGGCAGGGAGAAGAGATGGCTACACCTTC.

The gene calls are TRBV9 and TRBJ1-4, with 7 bases fitting TRBD1. Losses at the gene ends were 3 bases for V and 7 bases for J; bases not matched to a gene: 9. The CDR3 consists of 15 residues. Germline assignment: CDR1 SGDLS and CDR2 YYNGEE. CDR3 protein: CASSEEGATGEKLFF. The CDR3 nucleotides read TGTGCCAGCAGCGAGGAGGGGGCGACAGGTGAAAAACTGTTTTTT.

The chain combines TRBV7-2 with TRBJ2-1, with 7 bases identical to TRBD1. Germline CDR1 SGHTA, CDR2 FQGNSA. This CDR3 has 14 residues. V lost 4 bases to trimming and J lost 3 bases; unmatched junction nucleotides: 3. CDR3 residues: CASSSGQLYNEQFF. CDR3 sequence (DNA): TGTGCCAGCAGCTCGGGACAGCTCTACAATGAGCAGTTCTTC.

The V gene is TRBV14, the J gene TRBJ2-1, with D unresolved. CDR1 and CDR2 from the germline V gene are SGHDN and FVKESK. This CDR3 is 12 amino acids long. The ends were cut back, 5 bases at V and 5 bases at J, with 7 bases in the middle. CDR3 in DNA: TGTGCCAGCAGCTTCTTCCACAATGAGCAGTTCTTC. It translates to CASSFFHNEQFF.

This sequence joins TRBV19 and TRBJ2-7; the D gene is possibly TRBD1 (6 bases). Trimming left V 3 bases short and J 1 base short, with 19 bases between. There are 17 residues in the CDR3. Looked up from germline, CDR1 is LNHDA and CDR2 is SQIVND (reference sequence). This CDR3 is CASSIPGATSGSYEQYV. As DNA, the CDR3 is TGTGCCAGTAGTATCCCAGGGGCAACTTCTGGATCCTACGAGCAGTACGTC.

This clone has just one count. This chain links TRBV11-3 with TRBJ1-6; D unresolved. The germline CDR1 and CDR2 sequences are SGHNT and YENEEA. The germline V and J ends were trimmed by 0 bases and 12 bases, with 12 bases remaining between them. The length of the CDR3 is 14 residues. The CDR3 nucleotides are TGTGCCAGCAGCTTAGATTCGGGTTTGGGACCCCTCCACTTT. As protein: CASSLDSGLGPLHF.

The V and J genes are TRBV5-5 and TRBJ2-2; 7 bases map to TRBD1. Germline V gene sequence: CDR1 SGHKS, CDR2 YYEKEE (reference sequence). V lost 0 bases, J lost 3 bases, and 2 bases stayed unmatched. The CDR3 consists of 15 residues. CDR3 DNA sequence: TGTGCCAGCAGCTTGGGGACAGGATACACCGGGGAGCTGTTTTTT. It is translated as CASSLGTGYTGELFF. The full variable domain, rest sourced from reference TRBV5-5 and TRBJ2-2, is DAGVTQSPTHLIKTRGQQVTLRCSPISGHKSVSWYQQVLGQGPQFIFQYYEKEERGRGNFPDRFSARQFPNYSSELNVNALLLGDSALYLCASSLGTGYTGELFFGEGSRLTVL.

This clone has just a few counts. The rearrangement links TRBV12-3 or TRBV12-4 to TRBJ1-2; D ambiguous. This CDR3 is 12 amino acids long. The germline V and J ends were trimmed by 2 bases and 7 bases, with 8 bases remaining between them. DNA for the CDR3: TGTGCCAGCAGTTTAAGCCCCTCTGGCTACACCTTC. As protein: CASSLSPSGYTF.

This clone was picked up a small number of times. The chain has TRBV28 and TRBJ2-7, with D unclear. V was clipped by 1 base and J by 5 bases, with 15 bases between them. Per the germline V gene, CDR1 is MDHEN and CDR2 is SYDVKM. The CDR3 runs 15 residues. The CDR3 region is CASSLSHRARHEQYV. The CDR3 bases are TGTGCCAGCAGTTTATCCCACAGAGCGCGCCACGAGCAGTACGTC.

The chain is built from TRBV28 and TRBJ1-5; tentatively, D is TRBD1 (5 bases). Trimming removed 2 bases from V and 6 bases from J, with 11 bases in between. The germline V gene has CDR1 MDHEN and CDR2 SYDVKM. This CDR3 is 14 amino acids long. CDR3 amino acids: CASSLMDTAQPQHF. CDR3 coding DNA: TGTGCCAGCAGTTTAATGGACACGGCTCAGCCCCAGCATTTT.

V gene TRBV6-5 combines with J gene TRBJ2-7; no definite D call. The CDR3 is 12 residues long. V lost 5 bases, J lost 3 bases, and 8 bases lay in between. Germline V lookup: CDR1 MNHEY, CDR2 SVGAGI. CDR3 DNA: TGTGCCAGCAGTAAGGACGGCTACGAGCAGTACGTC. Encoded protein: CASSKDGYEQYV.

The chain combines TRBV19 with TRBJ1-2; tentative D call: TRBD1 (6 bases). From germline, CDR1 is LNHDA and CDR2 SQIVND (reference sequence). There are 15 residues in the CDR3. Trimming left V 6 bases short and J 2 bases short, with 16 bases between. The CDR3 loop reads CASSKEGQPNYGYTF. As DNA, the CDR3 is TGTGCCAGTAGCAAGGAAGGACAGCCCAACTATGGCTACACCTTC.

This clone was seen a single time. This chain uses TRBV7-9 with TRBJ2-2; no clear D. CDR3 length equals 15 residues. Germline CDR1 is SEHNR and CDR2 is FQNEAQ (reference sequence). V was shortened by 5 bases and J by 2 bases, with 12 bases between the two germline ends. The CDR3 nucleotides are TGTGCCAGCAGCCCCCGGACCCCAAACACCGGGGAGCTGTTTTTT. Its translation is CASSPRTPNTGELFF.

The V gene is TRBV7-9, the J gene TRBJ2-7; D may match TRBD1 or TRBD2 (5 bases each). The germline V gene has CDR1 SEHNR and CDR2 FQNEAQ (reference sequence). There are 16 residues in the CDR3. The V end lost 5 bases, the J end lost 0 bases, and 17 bases lay between the germline ends. CDR3: CASSPSTGASSYEQYF. In nucleotides, the CDR3 is TGTGCCAGCAGCCCTAGTACCGGGGCTAGCTCCTACGAGCAGTACTTC.

This chain uses TRBV28 with TRBJ1-1; the D is unclear. From germline, CDR1 is MDHEN and CDR2 SYDVKM. The germline V and J ends were trimmed by 5 bases and 3 bases, with 16 bases remaining between them. The CDR3 loop spans 15 amino acids. The DNA of the CDR3 is TGTGCCAGCAGTCGAGCGGGGAGTAAAGACACTGAAGCTTTCTTT. Translating it yields CASSRAGSKDTEAFF.

V is TRBV29-1 and J is TRBJ2-1, with 7 bases identical to TRBD2. Looked up from germline, CDR1 is SQVTM and CDR2 is ANQGSEA. Germline trimming cut 7 bases from V and 1 base from J; bases unmatched to any gene: 4. There are 13 residues in the CDR3. The CDR3 DNA reads TGCAGCGCGGGGGGTGATTCCTACAATGAGCAGTTCTTC. It codes for CSAGGDSYNEQFF.

V usage is TRBV28 and J usage is TRBJ1-2; no clear D gene. V was trimmed by 3 bases and J by 4 bases, leaving 12 bases between them. This CDR3 spans 14 amino acids. Germline lookup yields CDR1 MDHEN and CDR2 SYDVKM. CDR3: CASSFRPRIYGYTF. The CDR3 nucleotides read TGTGCCAGCAGTTTTCGTCCCCGAATCTATGGCTACACCTTC.

The chain recombines TRBV7-9 with TRBJ1-1, with unresolved D. The V gene lost 5 bases and the J gene lost 1 base, with 14 bases spanning the gap. Per germline, CDR1 SEHNR and CDR2 FQNEAQ (reference sequence). The CDR3 length is 15 residues. The CDR3 loop is CASSPSNGPNTEAFF. Written as DNA, the CDR3 is TGTGCCAGCAGCCCTTCTAACGGTCCGAACACTGAAGCTTTCTTT.

The rearrangement joins TRBV6-1 to TRBJ2-1, with TRBD1 matching over 7 bases. Germline trimming cut 1 base from V and 7 bases from J; bases unmatched to any gene: 7. The CDR3 sequence is 15 residues long. Germline V gives CDR1 MNHNS, CDR2 SASEGT. CDR3 nucleotide sequence: TGTGCCAGCAGTGAAGGGAGACAGGGTAGAAATGAGCAGTTCTTC. Translated: CASSEGRQGRNEQFF.

This sequence joins TRBV6-2 or TRBV6-3 and TRBJ2-1; maybe TRBD2 (5 bases). This CDR3 contains 15 residues. The germline gives CDR1 MNHEY, CDR2 SVGEGT. Trimming removed 6 bases from V and 4 bases from J, with 16 bases in between. CDR3 nucleotide sequence: TGTGCCAGCAGCAACAGCGGAGGCGCGTACAATGAGCAGTTCTTC. The encoded protein is CASSNSGGAYNEQFF.

This clone came up once. V is TRBV19 and J is TRBJ1-5; 7 bases map to TRBD1. From germline, CDR1 is LNHDA and CDR2 SQIVND (reference sequence). The V segment lost 5 bases and the J segment 0 bases; nucleotides outside the gene matches: 4. The CDR3 runs to 15 residues. The DNA for the CDR3 is TGTGCCAGTAGTGCAGACAGGGTTAGCAATCAGCCCCAGCATTTT. This translates into CASSADRVSNQPQHF.

This rearrangement joins TRBV18 to TRBJ1-1; D unclear. Germline V gene data show CDR1 as KGHSH and CDR2 as LQKENI. V lost 5 bases and J 0 bases, leaving 7 bases between the germline ends. This CDR3 spans 13 amino acids. CDR3 DNA: TGTGCCAGCTCAAGCGAATTGAACACTGAAGCTTTCTTT. It yields the protein CASSSELNTEAFF.